This T cell receptor (beta chain) was captured in a study of Ad26.COV2.S vaccination and SARS-CoV-2 variants. Across the whole study: Once or twice, 56 days apart, Ad26.COV2.S was delivered intramuscularly.

V was clipped by 5 bases and J by 7 bases, with 23 bases between them. The CDR3 length is 17 residues. Germline V gene sequence: CDR1 SGHTA, CDR2 FQGTGA. Here immunoSEQ multiplex PCR was the method, and the copy in TCRdb shows in-frame clones only, minus some. The profile shows around 320,000 clones, 70% to 90% of them singletons. Treatment given: 19 received Ad26.COV2.S at low or high dose, single or two shots; about 5 received placebo; per-sample allocation not given. On day 63 after the first injection, vaccine and placebo recipients gave samples. Whoever gave the sample was an adult aged 18-55 years in Boston.

The chain joins TRBV7-3 to TRBJ2-2; possible D gene TRBD2, 5 bases. This TCR was recovered from a person aged 18-65 years who received the Ad26.COV2.S COVID-19 vaccine or a placebo. The starting material was peripheral blood, obtained in a trial of Ad26.COV2.S vaccine versus placebo. CDR3 region: CASSPSPLLSGYGELFF. For the CDR3, the DNA is TGTGCCAGCAGCCCTAGCCCGCTTTTGTCGGGTTACGGGGAGCTGTTTTTT.